The rows below give T cell receptor beta chains drawn from one sample of a study of neoadjuvant anti-PD-1 for oral cavity cancer. The data were produced by immunoSEQ multiplex PCR, yet TCRdb's version contains in-frame clones alone and is incomplete. The table includes 25,000 to 40,000 clones, 70% to 80% detected once. The starting material was PBMCs, obtained after nivolumab (anti-PD-1) treatment. These receptors originate from a person aged 35 to 85 with oral cavity squamous cell carcinoma. Each CDR3 is given with its conserved first and last residue. The order of the fields is J gene, clone size, V gene, D gene, CDR3 DNA, CDR3 protein. D genes are given only for firm matches. For some rows the clone size is stated as once, few or many, or as a class when expanded; others skip it.

J: TRBJ1-2
size: -
V: TRBV5-5
D: -
DNA: TGTGCCAGCAGCTTGAGGGCAAGCGGCGTAAACTATGGCTACACCTTC
CDR3: CASSLRASGVNYGYTF

J: TRBJ1-5
size: -
V: TRBV28
D: TRBD1
DNA: TGTGCCAGCAGTTTAGACAGGGTCCTGGCAGGTCCCCAGCATTTT
CDR3: CASSLDRVLAGPQHF

J: TRBJ2-7
size: -
V: TRBV9
D: TRBD2
DNA: TGTGCCAGCAGCGTAAGACTAGCTGACGAGCAGTACTTC
CDR3: CASSVRLADEQYF

J: TRBJ1-5
size: once
V: TRBV2
D: -
DNA: TGTGCCAGCGCGGGGGGGCCCAATCAGCCCCAGCATTTT
CDR3: CASAGGPNQPQHF

J: TRBJ1-4
size: once
V: TRBV6-6
D: -
DNA: TGTGCCAGCAGTTACGGGCAGAGTCTTAATGAAAAACTGTTTTTT
CDR3: CASSYGQSLNEKLFF

J: TRBJ2-7
size: once
V: TRBV19
D: -
DNA: TGTGCCAGTAGTAAAGTAGCAGGCGGCCACGAGCAGTACTTC
CDR3: CASSKVAGGHEQYF

J: TRBJ1-1
size: -
V: TRBV19
D: -
DNA: TGTGCCAGTAGTATAGCCCCGGGACATATGAACACTGAAGCTTTCTTT
CDR3: CASSIAPGHMNTEAFF

J: TRBJ2-3
size: -
V: TRBV15
D: TRBD2
DNA: TGTGCCACCAGCAGAGGCGGGGGGGCCGAGGATACGCAGTATTTT
CDR3: CATSRGGGAEDTQYF

J: TRBJ1-1
size: -
V: TRBV19
D: -
DNA: TGTGCCAGTAGTATGCCCCGGGGCCTGAACACTGAAGCTTTCTTT
CDR3: CASSMPRGLNTEAFF

J: TRBJ1-1
size: -
V: TRBV2
D: TRBD1
DNA: TGTGCCAGCAGTGAGCAGGGGGTGAACACTGAAGCTTTCTTT
CDR3: CASSEQGVNTEAFF

J: TRBJ2-7
size: -
V: TRBV18
D: -
DNA: TGTGCCAGCTCACCCAACAGGGGAGGGTACGAGCAGTACTTC
CDR3: CASSPNRGGYEQYF

J: TRBJ2-5
size: -
V: TRBV4-2
D: TRBD1
DNA: TGTGCCAGCAGCCAAGAACAGGGGGCTTGGGAGACCCAGTACTTC
CDR3: CASSQEQGAWETQYF